The rows below give T cell receptor beta chains drawn from one sample of a study of T cell changes during pregnancy in multiple sclerosis. The data were produced by immunoSEQ multiplex PCR, yet TCRdb's version contains in-frame clones alone and is incomplete. This sample has roughly 53,000 clones, with 85% to 95% found just once. The sequencing used CD4+ T cells from peripheral blood mononuclear cells, collected in the third trimester of pregnancy. These receptors originate from a female donor with multiple sclerosis, enrolled in a pregnancy study. Both conserved end residues are part of each CDR3. The D gene is left open where the match is weak. Only part of the rows carry a size: once, few, many, or a class if the clone is expanded.

size	V	J	D	DNA	CDR3
NA	TRBV10-3	TRBJ1-2	NA	TGTGCCATCTCGCCAGGCCCGAACTATGGCTACACCTTC	CAISPGPNYGYTF
NA	TRBV7-2	TRBJ2-7	NA	TGTGCCAGCAGCCCCGCCGAAGGCGGCTACGAGCAGTACTTC	CASSPAEGGYEQYF
NA	TRBV30	TRBJ2-5	TRBD1	TGTGCCTGGATGACGGCAGGGGGCTGGCAAGAGACCCAGTACTTC	CAWMTAGGWQETQYF
NA	TRBV5-1	TRBJ2-3	TRBD2	TGCGCCAGCAGCTTGGGACTAGCGGGAGGGCCTAACACAGATACGCAGTATTTT	CASSLGLAGGPNTDTQYF
NA	TRBV11-2	TRBJ2-7	TRBD1	TGTGCCAGCAGCGGACAGGGGAGGGAGCAGTACTTC	CASSGQGREQYF
NA	TRBV5-4	TRBJ2-5	NA	TGTGCCAGCAGCCCAATGGCTCAAGAGACCCAGTACTTC	CASSPMAQETQYF
NA	TRBV5-1	TRBJ2-2	NA	TGCGCCAGCAGCCCCAGTCGGGTGGCCGGGGAGCTGTTTTTT	CASSPSRVAGELFF
once	TRBV6-6	TRBJ2-1	NA	TGTGCCAGCGGACGGAGGGCCGGGGACAATGAGCAGTTCTTC	CASGRRAGDNEQFF
once	TRBV7-9	TRBJ2-3	TRBD2	TGTGCCAGCCTAGCGGGACACCTCACAGATACGCAGTATTTT	CASLAGHLTDTQYF
NA	TRBV28	TRBJ2-6	NA	TGTGCCAGCAGTCCATCAGGTGTTGGGGCCAACGTCCTGACTTTC	CASSPSGVGANVLTF
once	TRBV7-2	TRBJ1-2	TRBD1	TGTGCCAGCAGCTTAGTGGGTTTTCCAGGGGGAAACTATGGCTACACCTTC	CASSLVGFPGGNYGYTF
NA	TRBV5-6	TRBJ1-1	TRBD1	TGTGCCAGCAGCCAGGGACAGGCGACCATGAACACTGAAGCTTTCTTT	CASSQGQATMNTEAFF
NA	TRBV11-2	TRBJ1-5	NA	TGTGCCAGCAGCTTTACGTCCGCGAACAATCAGCCCCAGCATTTT	CASSFTSANNQPQHF
NA	TRBV28	TRBJ2-3	NA	TGTGCCAGCAGTTTAAGGAGACCTAGCACAGATACGCAGTATTTT	CASSLRRPSTDTQYF
NA	TRBV18	TRBJ1-1	NA	TGTGCCAGCTCACCGTTCGAGGGCATCCTGAACACTGAAGCTTTCTTT	CASSPFEGILNTEAFF
NA	TRBV18	TRBJ2-7	NA	TGTGCCAGCTCACGGCGGGACTTAACCTACGAGCAGTACTTC	CASSRRDLTYEQYF
NA	TRBV19	TRBJ2-1	TRBD2	TGTGCCAGTAGTCGGACTAGCGGGAGGGCGGATGAGCAGTTCTTC	CASSRTSGRADEQFF
NA	TRBV5-4	TRBJ2-7	NA	TGTGCCAGCAGCGATAGCGGAGGGTCCTACGAGCAGTACTTC	CASSDSGGSYEQYF
NA	TRBV10-1	TRBJ2-7	NA	TGCGCCAGCAAGAGAGGGAATAGGCAGACCTACGAGCAGTACTTC	CASKRGNRQTYEQYF
NA	TRBV28	TRBJ1-5	NA	TGTGCCAGCAGATCCACAGGGATGGGCAATCAGCCCCAGCATTTT	CASRSTGMGNQPQHF
NA	TRBV5-4	TRBJ1-4	TRBD1	TGTGCCAGCAGCTCTGGACAGGGTCGGGAAAAACTGTTTTTT	CASSSGQGREKLFF
NA	TRBV15	TRBJ1-4	NA	TGTGCCACCAGCAGAGGAAGTCCGGCGGCTAATGAAAAACTGTTTTTT	CATSRGSPAANEKLFF
NA	TRBV10-3	TRBJ2-7	TRBD2	TGTGCCATCAGTACTAGCGGGAGGACCTACGAGCAGTACTTC	CAISTSGRTYEQYF
NA	TRBV1	TRBJ2-2	NA	TGCACCAGCAGCCTGGGACTAGCGGTTAACACCGGGGAGCTGTTTTTT	CTSSLGLAVNTGELFF
NA	TRBV28	TRBJ2-1	TRBD2	TGTGCCAGCATTAGTAGCGGGACGGTAAATGAGCAGTTCTTC	CASISSGTVNEQFF
once	TRBV14	TRBJ2-1	TRBD1	TGTGCCAGCAGCCAAGGGCAGGGGGCCTACAATGAGCAGTTCTTC	CASSQGQGAYNEQFF
NA	TRBV11-3	TRBJ2-1	NA	TGTGCCAGCAGCTTAGGGGGCAGTAATGAGCAGTTCTTC	CASSLGGSNEQFF
NA	TRBV5-1	TRBJ2-5	NA	TGCGCCAGCAGCCCGGGTGGGGGCACTTCAGAGACCCAGTACTTC	CASSPGGGTSETQYF
NA	TRBV7-2	TRBJ2-7	TRBD2	TGTGCCAGCAGCCCGGAAGGGACTAGCCTATACGAGCAGTACTTC	CASSPEGTSLYEQYF
NA	TRBV6-5	TRBJ1-5	NA	TGTGCCAGCAGTTCCCAGGGTCGCAATCAGCCCCAGCATTTT	CASSSQGRNQPQHF
once	TRBV2	TRBJ2-7	TRBD1	TGTGCCATGGGAGTTTTGGACAGGGGTGCCTCCTACGAGCAGTACTTC	CAMGVLDRGASYEQYF
NA	TRBV6-4	TRBJ1-1	NA	TGTGCCAGCAGTCCTTCGGACAGGAACACTGAAGCTTTCTTT	CASSPSDRNTEAFF
NA	TRBV2	TRBJ2-5	NA	TGTGCCAGCAGTGAGTCGGGGAGTGCCCAGTACTTC	CASSESGSAQYF
NA	TRBV28	TRBJ2-2	TRBD2	TGTGCCAGCAGTAAACCGGGACTAGCGGGAGGTTGGACCGGGGAGCTGTTTTTT	CASSKPGLAGGWTGELFF
NA	TRBV5-4	TRBJ1-4	TRBD1	TGTGCCAGCAGCTTGCAGGACAGGGGTTACGAAAAACTGTTTTTT	CASSLQDRGYEKLFF
NA	TRBV2	TRBJ2-3	TRBD2	TGTGCCAGCAGTCTACTAGCGGGGGGCAGGGATACGCAGTATTTT	CASSLLAGGRDTQYF
NA	TRBV14	TRBJ2-3	TRBD1	TGTGCCAGCAGTCTCCGGGACAGGGGTAGAACAGATACGCAGTATTTT	CASSLRDRGRTDTQYF
NA	TRBV5-4	TRBJ2-5	TRBD2	TGTGCCAGCAGCCTAAAACTAGCGGCGTACCAAGAGACCCAGTACTTC	CASSLKLAAYQETQYF
NA	TRBV9	TRBJ2-7	TRBD1	TGTGCCAGCAGCCTAGGAGACAGGGGTTATTACGAGCAGTACTTC	CASSLGDRGYYEQYF
NA	TRBV5-1	TRBJ2-7	TRBD1	TGCGCCAGCAGCTGGGACAGCTCCTACGAGCAGTACTTC	CASSWDSSYEQYF
NA	TRBV27	TRBJ2-7	TRBD1	TGTGCCAGCAGTTTATATTCCCCGGGACAGGGGTACTACGAGCAGTACTTC	CASSLYSPGQGYYEQYF
NA	TRBV15	TRBJ1-3	NA	TGTGCCACCAGCAGAGACAGGGTTGTTGGAAACACCATATATTTT	CATSRDRVVGNTIYF
NA	TRBV4-3	TRBJ2-3	NA	TGCGCCAGCAGCCCCGGGGGTAGCGCCACAGATACGCAGTATTTT	CASSPGGSATDTQYF
NA	TRBV9	TRBJ1-1	NA	TGTGCCAGCAGCGTCTCCCCGACAGGCGTGAACACTGAAGCTTTCTTT	CASSVSPTGVNTEAFF
medium-sized	TRBV7-7	TRBJ2-3	NA	TGTGCTAGCAGCTTATGGCAAGCAGATACGCAGTATTTT	CASSLWQADTQYF
once	TRBV2	TRBJ1-5	NA	TGTGCCAGCAGCCACGACACATTTCCCAATCAGCCCCAGCATTTT	CASSHDTFPNQPQHF
NA	TRBV5-4	TRBJ2-3	TRBD2	TGTGCCAGCAGCTTGGCGGGAGGGCCGTCAGATACGCAGTATTTT	CASSLAGGPSDTQYF
NA	TRBV18	TRBJ2-7	NA	TGTGCCAGCTCACCACCTACCCCACAGGGGAGGAACGAGCAGTACTTC	CASSPPTPQGRNEQYF
once	TRBV2	TRBJ2-1	TRBD2	TGTGCCAGCAAGGTGACTAGCGGAGCCTACAATGAGCAGTTCTTC	CASKVTSGAYNEQFF
NA	TRBV11-2	TRBJ2-7	NA	TGTGCCAGCAGCTTCGGGGGGCGCGGTTCCGAGCAGTACTTC	CASSFGGRGSEQYF
few	TRBV2	TRBJ1-2	NA	TGTGCCAGCACGTTTTCAGGAACAATAGCTAACTATGGCTACACCTTC	CASTFSGTIANYGYTF
NA	TRBV7-6	TRBJ2-7	NA	TGTGCCAGCAGCCAAGGACATGCCTCCTACGAGCAGTACTTC	CASSQGHASYEQYF
NA	TRBV28	TRBJ2-1	TRBD1	TGTGCCAGCAGTTTACAAACAGGGGCCCAGTTCTTC	CASSLQTGAQFF
NA	TRBV7-2	TRBJ2-3	TRBD2	TGTGCCAGCAGCCTTCTAGCGGGAGGGGGGGGTTACGCAGATACGCAGTATTTT	CASSLLAGGGGYADTQYF
NA	TRBV7-6	TRBJ2-3	NA	TGTGCCAGCGCCCCCCCAGCGACTACTGTCACAGATACGCAGTATTTT	CASAPPATTVTDTQYF
NA	TRBV28	TRBJ2-3	NA	TGTGCCAGCATCCCCTTTGGCGGGCGGGCAGATACGCAGTATTTT	CASIPFGGRADTQYF
NA	TRBV7-6	TRBJ2-3	TRBD2	TGTGCCAGCAGCTTAGGAGCTAGCGGGGCCACAGATACGCAGTATTTT	CASSLGASGATDTQYF